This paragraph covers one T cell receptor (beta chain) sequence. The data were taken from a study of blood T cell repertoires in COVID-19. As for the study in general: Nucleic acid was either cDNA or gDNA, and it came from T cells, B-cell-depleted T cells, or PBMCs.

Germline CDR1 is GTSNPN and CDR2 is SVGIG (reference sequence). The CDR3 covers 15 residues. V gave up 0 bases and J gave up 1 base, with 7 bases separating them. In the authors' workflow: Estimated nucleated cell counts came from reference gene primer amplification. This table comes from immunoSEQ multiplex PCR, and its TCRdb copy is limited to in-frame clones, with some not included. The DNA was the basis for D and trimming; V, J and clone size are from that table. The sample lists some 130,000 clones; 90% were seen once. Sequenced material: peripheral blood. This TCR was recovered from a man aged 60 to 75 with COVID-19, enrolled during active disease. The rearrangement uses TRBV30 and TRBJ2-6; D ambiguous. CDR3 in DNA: TGTGCCTGGAGTGTTTTGAGATCTGGGGCCAACGTCCTGACTTTC. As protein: CAWSVLRSGANVLTF.